This T cell receptor beta chain was sequenced in a study of T cell repertoires in cytomegalovirus infection. TCRdb re-called the reads through MiXCR, storing one row per CDR3 protein. The sample consists of tens of thousands of distinct CDR3 sequences, 20% of them appearing once. CDR1 is SGHRS and CDR2 is YFSETQ in the germline V gene. With 6 bases removed from V and 3 bases from J, the gap between germline ends came to 12 bases. The CDR3 sequence is 14 residues long. Of note for this clonotype: Its antigen remains unknown.

The chain carries TRBV5-1 and TRBJ2-2, with D maybe TRBD2 (5 bases). Sequenced material: CD8+ T cells from cultured PBMCs, taken from culture after CMV antigen stimulation. This sequence was found in a human donor in good health (CMV status not recorded). Some clones in this sample may be carry-over from other donors' samples. The CDR3 loop is CASTGGPYTGELFF. CDR3 sequence (DNA): TGCGCCAGCACAGGAGGACCGTACACCGGGGAGCTGTTTTTT.